A single sample gave rise to the 18 T cell receptor beta chains below, sequenced in a study of memory CD4+ T cells and cytomegalovirus serostatus. TCRdb's copy holds only in-frame clones and misses some; the assay was immunoSEQ multiplex PCR. The sample has around 38,000 clones, around 80% seen once. Single viable CD3+CD4+CD8-CD45RO+ cells were sorted as the memory CD4+ T cells. The sample was memory CD4+ T cells from blood. Receptor source: an adult in good health and CMV-seronegative.

V gene TRBV7-9 combines with J gene TRBJ2-1; TRBD2 matches at 8 bases. The V segment lost 5 bases and the J segment 0 bases; nucleotides outside the gene matches: 6. The CDR3 extends over 16 amino acids. Germline V CDR1 and CDR2: SEHNR, FQNEAQ (reference sequence). DNA for the CDR3: TGTGCCAGCAGCGGGGACGGGACTAGCTCCTACAATGAGCAGTTCTTC. Residues: CASSGDGTSSYNEQFF.

The chain links TRBV7-2 to TRBJ2-2; D remains unclear. CDR3 length equals 14 residues. Looked up from germline, CDR1 is SGHTA and CDR2 is FQGNSA. The germline V and J ends were trimmed by 10 bases and 5 bases, with 17 bases remaining between them. CDR3 coding DNA: TGTGCCACCCAACGGGCGTTAGGGACCGGGGAGCTGTTTTTT. It yields the protein CATQRALGTGELFF.

In DNA, the CDR3 is TGTGCCAGCAGGACCGGGACTAGCGGGATCAATGAGCAGTTCTTC. It codes for CASRTGTSGINEQFF. The rearrangement links TRBV2 to TRBJ2-1, with 13 nucleotides matching TRBD2. Germline V gene sequence: CDR1 SNHLY, CDR2 FYNNEI. CDR3 length: 15 residues. The V gene end was trimmed by 6 bases and the J gene end by 6 bases; junction bases not matched to a gene: 5.

This clone has just a few counts. The CDR3 sequence: CATGTGTSGANVLTF. CDR3 sequence (DNA): TGTGCCACCGGGACTGGCACCTCCGGGGCCAACGTCCTGACTTTC. The chain uses TRBV10-3 and TRBJ2-6; weak D call: TRBD2 (6 bases). Trimming took off 10 bases at V and 4 bases at J, with 17 bases between the two ends. The CDR3 totals 15 residues. From germline, CDR1 is ENHRY and CDR2 SYGVKD.

The genes are TRBV10-3 and TRBJ2-7; D perhaps matches TRBD2 (7 bases). Trimming removed 10 bases from V and 3 bases from J, with 16 bases in between. The CDR3 sequence is 13 residues long. Germline-derived CDR1 and CDR2 are ENHRY and SYGVKD. The CDR3 nucleotides are TGTGCCACGGGGGGCTACCCTCTCTACGAGCAGTACTTC. Protein sequence: CATGGYPLYEQYF.

This clone was detected only a few times. The chain joins TRBV7-8 to TRBJ1-1; D is possibly TRBD1 (6 bases). CDR1 and CDR2 from the germline V gene are SGHVS and FQNEAQ. This CDR3 has 14 residues. V lost 4 bases, J lost 10 bases, and 19 bases lay in between. For the CDR3, the DNA is TGTGCCAGCAGCTCAGGGCCAACCGACAGGAGAGCTTTCTTT. Its protein product is CASSSGPTDRRAFF.

The V and J genes are TRBV4-1 and TRBJ2-7; a weak D match, TRBD2 (5 bases). The CDR3 is made up of 15 amino acids. CDR1 and CDR2 (germline): MGHRA, YSYEKL. The V end lost 0 bases, the J end lost 4 bases, and 13 bases lay between the germline ends. The CDR3 sequence: CASSQDVGLRYEQYF. The CDR3 DNA follows: TGCGCCAGCAGCCAAGATGTAGGACTGCGGTACGAGCAGTACTTC.

V usage is TRBV28 and J usage is TRBJ1-2; D perhaps matches TRBD1 (5 bases). Germline V gene data show CDR1 as MDHEN and CDR2 as SYDVKM. The CDR3 runs to 20 residues. V dropped 3 bases and J dropped 4 bases, with 30 bases sitting between them. The CDR3 loop reads CASSFVVRKARFGGPYGYTF. Written as DNA, the CDR3 is TGTGCCAGCAGTTTCGTCGTCCGCAAAGCCAGGTTCGGGGGACCCTATGGCTACACCTTC.

V and J are TRBV7-2 and TRBJ2-3; 9 bases align to TRBD2. The CDR3 consists of 16 residues. The J segment lost 5 bases and the V segment lost 1 base, leaving 7 bases of the junction unmatched. Per germline, CDR1 SGHTA and CDR2 FQGNSA. CDR3 sequence: CASSLELISGRDTQYF. The CDR3 DNA reads as TGTGCCAGCAGCTTAGAGCTAATTAGCGGGAGAGATACGCAGTATTTT.

This chain connects TRBV7-8 to TRBJ2-1, with D possibly TRBD2 on 5 matching bases. Germline V gene sequence: CDR1 SGHVS, CDR2 FQNEAQ. The CDR3 has 17 amino acids. The V end lost 4 bases, the J end lost 1 base, and 17 bases lay between the germline ends. The CDR3 loop reads CASSWGLSIASYNEQFF. The CDR3 DNA follows: TGTGCCAGCAGCTGGGGTTTAAGCATAGCGTCCTACAATGAGCAGTTCTTC.

V gene TRBV7-9 combines with J gene TRBJ2-1; D is uncertain. The CDR3 totals 12 residues. V gave up 2 bases and J gave up 3 bases, with 2 bases separating them. In germline, CDR1 is SEHNR, CDR2 FQNEAQ (reference sequence). CDR3 sequence (DNA): TGTGCCAGCAGCTTAATCTACAATGAGCAGTTCTTC. The encoded protein is CASSLIYNEQFF.

The chain is built from TRBV5-1 and TRBJ2-2, with D perhaps TRBD1 or TRBD2 (5 bases each). V was pared by 0 bases and J by 7 bases, with 7 bases between. This CDR3 spans 13 amino acids. Germline V gives CDR1 SGHRS, CDR2 YFSETQ. CDR3 sequence: CASSLAGHGELFF. In DNA form, the CDR3 reads TGCGCCAGCAGCTTGGCGGGGCACGGGGAGCTGTTTTTT.

This chain joins TRBV19 and TRBJ1-3; 11 positions match TRBD1. V was pared by 4 bases and J by 7 bases, with 6 bases of the junction left unmatched. The CDR3 totals 15 residues. Per germline, CDR1 LNHDA and CDR2 SQIVND (reference sequence). The CDR3 region has the DNA TGTGCCAGTAGTACCGGGACAGGGGGAAGCAACACCATATATTTT. This encodes CASSTGTGGSNTIYF.

The CDR3 DNA reads as TGTGCAAGTCGCTTAGCTCAGGGGCCCGGGCCACAACCCGGGGAGCTGTTTTTT. Its translation is CASRLAQGPGPQPGELFF. This sequence joins TRBV12-2 and TRBJ2-2; TRBD1, the D gene given by the table, was not confirmed from the DNA. TRBV12-2 is a known pseudogene. The CDR3 spans 18 residues.

V usage is TRBV7-9 and J usage is TRBJ1-4; a possible D gene is TRBD1 (6 bases). The ends were cut back, 5 bases at V and 8 bases at J, with 18 bases in the middle. The length of the CDR3 is 15 residues. Germline CDR1 reads SEHNR; CDR2 reads FQNEAQ (reference sequence). This chain's CDR3 is CASSRGDKGDEKLFF. CDR3 bases: TGTGCCAGCAGCCGGGGGGACAAGGGAGACGAAAAACTGTTTTTT.

The rearrangement links TRBV5-1 to TRBJ2-7, with D perhaps TRBD2 (5 bases). Germline CDR1 and CDR2: SGHRS and YFSETQ. The V and J ends lost 0 bases and 5 bases respectively, with 15 bases between them. The CDR3 is 15 residues long. The CDR3 DNA reads as TGCGCCAGCAGCTTGGACTCCGCACTAGACCACGAGCAGTACTTC. It codes for CASSLDSALDHEQYF.

The CDR3 region is CASSQGSMGGSGELFF. The CDR3, as DNA: TGCGCCAGCAGCCAAGGATCGATGGGCGGGTCCGGGGAGCTGTTTTTT. This chain joins TRBV4-3 and TRBJ2-2, with D possibly being TRBD2 (5 bases). V shed 1 base and J shed 6 bases, with 15 bases lying between them. The CDR3 sequence is 16 residues long. Germline V CDR1 and CDR2: LGHNA, YSLEER.

The rearrangement links TRBV28 to TRBJ2-1, with 8 bases lining up with TRBD2. CDR3 length: 14 residues. Germline-derived CDR1 and CDR2 are MDHEN and SYDVKM. V gave up 8 bases and J gave up 5 bases; unmatched junction bases: 8. In DNA form, the CDR3 reads TGTGCCAGCGGCGGACTAGCTAAAAACAATGAGCAGTTCTTC. Its translation: CASGGLAKNNEQFF.